The 20 T cell receptor beta chains given below trace back to one sample, sequenced in a study of T cell changes during pregnancy in multiple sclerosis. The repertoire was sequenced with immunoSEQ multiplex PCR; TCRdb's copy has only in-frame clones and lacks some. The sample lists about 50,000 clones; around 90% were seen once. The sequencing here drew on CD4+ T cells from peripheral blood mononuclear cells, taken in the second trimester of pregnancy. The source is a female donor with multiple sclerosis, enrolled in a pregnancy study.

The V gene is TRBV15, the J gene TRBJ2-3; 16 bases are a match to TRBD2. CDR3 length equals 20 residues. V shed 0 bases, J shed 6 bases, and the junction held 12 bases outside the gene matches. Germline CDR1 reads LNHNV; CDR2 reads YYDKDF (reference sequence). The CDR3 sequence: CATSRDGSGTSGRARDTQYF. CDR3 DNA: TGTGCCACCAGCAGAGACGGCTCCGGGACTAGCGGGAGGGCCAGGGATACGCAGTATTTT.

The chain has TRBV5-1 and TRBJ2-5, with D possibly being TRBD2 (5 bases). Germline V lookup: CDR1 SGHRS, CDR2 YFSETQ. The CDR3 contains 14 residues. The V gene lost 2 bases and the J gene lost 0 bases, with 8 bases spanning the gap. CDR3 sequence (DNA): TGCGCCAGCAGCTTTGGGGAGTACCAAGAGACCCAGTACTTC. Translating it yields CASSFGEYQETQYF.

Here the CDR3 reads CASYPKSYTEAFF. CDR3 coding DNA: TGTGCCAGCTATCCTAAATCGTATACTGAAGCTTTCTTT. The rearrangement links TRBV6-1 to TRBJ1-1; D is unresolved. V dropped 8 bases and J dropped 5 bases, with 15 bases sitting between them. This CDR3 has 13 amino acids. In germline, CDR1 is MNHNS, CDR2 SASEGT.

The V gene is TRBV19, the J gene TRBJ2-5; a possible D gene is TRBD2 (6 bases). The CDR3 length is 13 residues. The V end was cut by 6 bases, the J end by 4 bases, with 12 bases between. Looked up from germline, CDR1 is LNHDA and CDR2 is SQIVND (reference sequence). CDR3 region: CASSPRGLETQYF. The CDR3 coding sequence is TGTGCCAGTAGCCCTCGGGGGTTAGAGACCCAGTACTTC.

This chain joins TRBV19 and TRBJ2-1; D is possibly TRBD1 (5 bases). Trimming stripped 3 bases from V and 4 bases from J, with 13 bases between. In germline, CDR1 is LNHDA, CDR2 SQIVND (reference sequence). This CDR3 is 15 amino acids long. As DNA, the CDR3 is TGTGCCAGTAGTATGGGCACAGGCGAATACAATGAGCAGTTCTTC. Its protein product is CASSMGTGEYNEQFF. The entire variable domain, with the rest obtained from reference TRBV19 and TRBJ2-1, is as follows: DGGITQSPKYLFRKEGQNVTLSCEQNLNHDAMYWYRQDPGQGLRLIYYSQIVNDFQKGDIAEGYSVSREKKESFPLTVTSAQKNPTAFYLCASSMGTGEYNEQFFGPGTRLTVL.

This clone was detected only once. The chain joins TRBV6-5 to TRBJ1-6; TRBD1 agrees at 9 bases. After removal of 6 bases from V and 7 bases from J, the junction contained 7 bases not matched to a gene. Per the germline V gene, CDR1 is MNHEY and CDR2 is SVGAGI. The CDR3 length is 15 residues. CDR3 sequence (DNA): TGTGCCAGCAGGCTTACAGGGGGCGCGAATTCACCCCTCCACTTT. Translating gives CASRLTGGANSPLHF.

The chain combines TRBV28 with TRBJ1-1; D is uncertain. CDR1 MDHEN and CDR2 SYDVKM come from the germline V gene. Trimming left V 2 bases short and J 5 bases short, with 12 bases between. This CDR3 comprises 14 residues. The DNA of the CDR3 is TGTGCCAGCAGTTTAGGGCAGGTCCGGACTGAAGCTTTCTTT. Translating gives CASSLGQVRTEAFF.

V usage is TRBV6-6 and J usage is TRBJ2-1; TRBD2 matches at 8 bases. V gave up 6 bases and J gave up 2 bases; unmatched junction bases: 6. CDR1 and CDR2 from the germline V gene are MNHNY and SVGAGI (reference sequence). This CDR3 has 15 residues. The chain's CDR3 is CASSLERGPYNEQFF. CDR3 sequence (DNA): TGTGCCAGCAGCCTGGAGCGGGGGCCCTACAATGAGCAGTTCTTC.

The chain joins TRBV6-6 to TRBJ1-1; D is ambiguous. The CDR3 runs 15 residues. V gave up 3 bases and J gave up 0 bases, with 11 bases separating them. Germline V CDR1 and CDR2: MNHNY, SVGAGI (reference sequence). The CDR3 is CASSYSAGMNTEAFF. In DNA form, the CDR3 reads TGTGCCAGCAGTTATTCGGCGGGAATGAACACTGAAGCTTTCTTT.

This clone has only a few counts. This chain connects TRBV7-9 to TRBJ2-5; maybe TRBD2 (5 bases). V lost 4 bases, J lost 4 bases, and 10 bases lay in between. The CDR3 totals 13 residues. The germline gives CDR1 SEHNR, CDR2 FQNEAQ (reference sequence). This chain's CDR3 is CASSSSRGETQYF. The CDR3 DNA reads as TGTGCCAGCAGCTCTTCCCGGGGAGAGACCCAGTACTTC.

In DNA, the CDR3 is TGTGCCTGGAGTCGGGAGTATCACGGCGAGCAGTACTTC. It codes for CAWSREYHGEQYF. The chain couples TRBV30 to TRBJ2-7, with TRBD2 as a possible D gene (6 bases). Germline CDR1 GTSNPN, CDR2 SVGIG (reference sequence). CDR3 size: 13 residues. The V end lost 2 bases, the J end lost 6 bases, and 14 bases lay between the germline ends.

This sequence joins TRBV5-1 and TRBJ2-7; 9 positions agree with TRBD1. Germline CDR1 is SGHRS and CDR2 is YFSETQ. This CDR3 comprises 13 residues. The V and J ends lost 5 bases and 5 bases, in that order; junction bases with no gene match: 5. In nucleotides, the CDR3 is TGCGCCAGCAGGGGGGGACAGGGTAACGAGCAGTACTTC. Translation: CASRGGQGNEQYF.

The chain employs TRBV5-1 and TRBJ2-3; D perhaps matches TRBD2 (5 bases). The germline V gene encodes CDR1 SGHRS and CDR2 YFSETQ. V lost 0 bases and J 4 bases, leaving 6 bases between the germline ends. This CDR3 is built from 13 residues. The CDR3 loop reads CASSLDSADTQYF. CDR3 nucleotides: TGCGCCAGCAGCTTGGATAGCGCAGATACGCAGTATTTT.

V is TRBV5-6 and J is TRBJ2-5; 12 bases match TRBD1. The CDR3 is 17 amino acids. The V gene end was trimmed by 0 bases and the J gene end by 4 bases; junction bases not matched to a gene: 7. Per the germline V gene, CDR1 is SGHDT and CDR2 is YYEEEE. The CDR3 here is CASSLVGQGASGETQYF. CDR3 nucleotides: TGTGCCAGCAGCTTGGTGGGACAGGGGGCTTCGGGAGAGACCCAGTACTTC.

This chain links TRBV6-6 with TRBJ1-5; no firm D call. This CDR3 contains 15 residues. The germline CDR1 and CDR2 sequences are MNHNY and SVGAGI (reference sequence). V shed 7 bases and J shed 5 bases, with 18 bases lying between them. The CDR3 DNA follows: TGTGCCAGCAAGATGCAAGGCGAGGGAGATCAGCCCCAGCATTTT. This gives the protein CASKMQGEGDQPQHF.

CDR3 sequence reads: CATQPATGANTEAFF. For the CDR3, the DNA is TGTGCCACCCAACCAGCGACAGGGGCGAACACTGAAGCTTTCTTT. This chain links TRBV27 with TRBJ1-1, with TRBD1 matching 8 bases. CDR1 and CDR2 from the germline V gene are MNHEY and SMNVEV (reference sequence). There are 15 residues in the CDR3. V shed 10 bases, J shed 1 base, and the junction held 11 bases outside the gene matches.

The rearrangement uses TRBV19 and TRBJ2-2; D is perhaps TRBD1 (5 bases). V gave up 3 bases and J gave up 2 bases, with 10 bases separating them. This CDR3 has 15 residues. Germline-derived CDR1 and CDR2 are LNHDA and SQIVND (reference sequence). The CDR3 sequence is CASSMVRTNTGELFF. In DNA, the CDR3 is TGTGCCAGTAGTATGGTTCGGACAAACACCGGGGAGCTGTTTTTT.

The V gene is TRBV5-1, the J gene TRBJ1-2; 7 positions agree with TRBD1. Germline V gene sequence: CDR1 SGHRS, CDR2 YFSETQ. Germline trimming cut 5 bases from V and 0 bases from J; bases unmatched to any gene: 4. CDR3 size: 14 residues. The CDR3 nucleotides read TGCGCCAGCAGAATAGGACAGGCTAACTATGGCTACACCTTC. Amino acid sequence: CASRIGQANYGYTF. Full variable domain (missing parts from reference TRBV5-1 and TRBJ1-2): KAGVTQTPRYLIKTRGQQVTLSCSPISGHRSVSWYQQTPGQGLQFLFEYFSETQRNKGNFPGRFSGRQFSNSRSEMNVSTLELGDSALYLCASRIGQANYGYTFGSGTRLTVV.

The chain uses TRBV2 and TRBJ1-4; no clear D. V was shortened by 4 bases and J by 7 bases, with 13 bases between the two germline ends. Germline loops: CDR1 SNHLY, CDR2 FYNNEI. The CDR3 covers 14 residues. The CDR3 here is CASSGTSEGEKLFF. The CDR3 region has the DNA TGTGCCAGCAGTGGAACATCTGAGGGTGAAAAACTGTTTTTT. The complete variable domain, with remaining parts taken from reference TRBV2 and TRBJ1-4, reads EPEVTQTPSHQVTQMGQEVILRCVPISNHLYFYWYRQILGQKVEFLVSFYNNEISEKSEIFDDQFSVERPDGSNFTLKIRSTKLEDSAMYFCASSGTSEGEKLFFGSGTQLSVL.

This chain joins TRBV21-1 and TRBJ2-1; the table's TRBD1 call for D was not verified on the DNA. TRBV21-1 is a documented pseudogene. The length of the CDR3 is 15 residues. CDR3 DNA sequence: TGTGCCAGCATAGGGGAAAAAACAGGGGTAAATGAGCAGTTCTTC. Amino acids: CASIGEKTGVNEQFF.